Described below is a single T cell receptor (beta chain) sequence and its context. This clonotype was counted ten times or more. Its antigen remains undetermined. Base quality data are lacking; no much larger clone is found one base away. The sample's treatment or condition label, decoded: live attenuated yellow fever vaccine strain. PBMCs were isolated from peripheral blood using a standard Ficoll-Paque protocol. Dynabeads CD4 and CD8 positive selection kits were used to isolate CD4 and CD8 T-cell fractions. RNA was extracted with TriZol from bulk PBMCs, CD4 and CD8 fractions, and dextramer-positive and dextramer-negative fractions. In the germline V gene, CDR1 corresponds to KGHDR and CDR2 to SFDVKD. The CDR3 goes from the cysteine to the phenylalanine over 13 residues. Just CDR3 DNA is preserved here, 39 bases in frame from base 1. V is shortened by 0 bases, J by 3 bases, and the region joining them spans 4 bases.

This record belongs to a study of T cells after yellow fever vaccination (dated by TCRdb to between 2018 and 2021). Some background on the complete study: The SMART-Seq v4 Ultra Low Input RNA kit was used to prepare libraries from fractions with low cell numbers. To follow T-cell clones before and after both primary and booster YFV17D yellow fever vaccination, bulk TCR alpha and beta repertoires underwent longitudinal sequencing. Two healthy male donors, one aged 18 to 29 and one aged 30 to 40 years, made up the cohort. Blood was collected at multiple timepoints before and after primary and secondary immunization, and bulk PBMC replicates and cell subsets were isolated. The investigation overall reported the following: After the booster, most of the clones that had expanded following primary vaccination were detected again (almost 98% of CD4 and around 90% of CD8), which suggests that memory was broadly maintained. A small share of clonotypes was detected in both CD4 and CD8 compartments, with the overlap likely arising from convergent recombination. Computational filtering was needed because FACS-sorted repertoires could contain abundant contaminating clonotypes from the bulk population. Because the study included only two donors, the extent to which the findings can be generalized is limited. Compared with the primary T-cell response, the secondary T-cell response was faster but weaker, reaching its peak on day 5 rather than on day 15.

TCRdb names Illumina NovaSeq 6000 as the instrument used. TCR cDNA was synthesized by 5'RACE template switching, through which a universal primer site and unique molecular identifiers were introduced. cDNA synthesis was primed from both the TCR alpha and TCR beta constant segments. Two PCR steps were used to amplify libraries, with sample barcodes and sequencing adapters being added in the second step. Sequencing of libraries was done on Illumina HiSeq 2500 (2x100 bp) or NovaSeq (2x150 bp). Turning to the authors' computational methods: MIGEC was used to demultiplex reads and collapse the reads into UMI consensus sequences, and MiXCR was used for V(D)J alignment. Vaccine-responding clonotypes were defined with edgeR using replicate PBMC samples, requiring FDR below 0.01 and a log2 fold change above 5 up to day 15. Each bulk clonotype received a CD4 or CD8 identity based on whether the sequenced CD4 or CD8 repertoire contained that clonotype at higher abundance. The public reads were quality trimmed at Q25 with fastp and then assembled into clones with MiXCR by TCRdb, keeping productive beta chains. One record per CDR3 amino acid sequence lists the most common genes and DNA. The authors' filters were not applied to this entry. Here the sample has around 320,000 distinct CDR3 sequences; approximately 8% occur a single time. 3% to 3.5% of the sample comes from the top ten.

This TCR came from a man aged 18 to 35 who received the YFV17D yellow fever vaccine. The rearranged chain carries TRBV24-1 and TRBJ2-5, with no reliable assignment of the D segment. The source was CD4+ T cells sorted from PBMCs, collected 5 days after the yellow fever booster vaccination. This receptor carries the CDR3 CATSDLAEETQYF. In nucleotide form, the sequence is TGTGCCACCAGTGATTTGGCGGAAGAGACCCAGTACTTC.